The 10 T cell receptor beta chains listed next were all sequenced from one sample in a study of blood T cell repertoires in COVID-19. Repertoires were generated with immunoSEQ multiplex PCR, while TCRdb's copy carries only in-frame clones and drops some. The sample contains 150,000 to 200,000 clones, around 87% of which appear only once. Material for sequencing was peripheral blood. These receptors originate from a man between 60 and 75 years old with COVID-19, enrolled during active disease.

The V call is TRBV4-1, the J call TRBJ1-1; TRBD1 might be the D (6 bases). This CDR3 contains 12 residues. V was pared by 0 bases and J by 12 bases, with 11 bases between. Germline V gene lookup returns CDR1 MGHRA and CDR2 YSYEKL. The CDR3 region has the DNA TGCGCCAGCAGCCAAGACAGGGGATCAACTTTCTTT. It specifies CASSQDRGSTFF.

The chain links TRBV7-3 to TRBJ1-2; TRBD1 might be the D (6 bases). This CDR3 region has 13 residues. Trimming took 6 bases from V and 5 from J, leaving 13 bases between them. Germline lookup yields CDR1 SGHTA and CDR2 FQGTGA. CDR3 nucleotide sequence: TGTGCCAGCAGTCCTAACAGGGATTATGGCTACACCTTC. Residues: CASSPNRDYGYTF.

The genes are TRBV24-1 and TRBJ1-2; no firm D call. V lost 2 bases and J lost 8, with 14 bases in between. Per germline, CDR1 KGHDR and CDR2 SFDVKD. This CDR3 spans 14 amino acids. CDR3 bases: TGTGCCACCAGTGATTGGGCAGGACTCAGCGGCTACACCTTC. This gives the protein CATSDWAGLSGYTF.

The chain joins TRBV5-5 to TRBJ1-5; possibly TRBD1 for D (6 bases). V lost 4 bases and J lost 2, with 16 bases in between. This CDR3 contains 16 residues. The germline CDR1 and CDR2 sequences are SGHKS and YYEKEE (reference sequence). The CDR3 nucleotides read TGTGCCAGCAGCCCGGAGGGGGGGGTAGGCAATCAGCCCCAGCATTTT. Protein sequence: CASSPEGGVGNQPQHF.

The gene calls are TRBV5-1 and TRBJ2-4; TRBD2 matches at 14 bases. The CDR3 is 15 amino acids. The J segment lost 8 bases and the V segment lost 3 bases, leaving 4 bases of the junction unmatched. Per the germline V gene, CDR1 is SGHRS and CDR2 is YFSETQ. This chain's CDR3 is CASSSTSGGAYIQYF. DNA for the CDR3: TGCGCCAGCAGCTCGACTAGCGGGGGGGCATACATTCAGTACTTC.

This chain connects TRBV7-2 to TRBJ2-2; the D is unclear. The CDR3 sequence is 11 residues long. V lost 5 bases and J lost 11, with 9 bases in between. In germline, CDR1 is SGHTA, CDR2 FQGNSA. The CDR3 loop reads CASSPSVELFF. CDR3 DNA: TGTGCCAGCAGCCCCTCAGTCGAGCTGTTTTTT.

The chain couples TRBV27 to TRBJ1-3, with D possibly being TRBD1 (6 bases). The CDR3 consists of 14 residues. The V and J ends lost 5 bases and 4 bases respectively, with 12 bases between them. CDR1 is MNHEY and CDR2 is SMNVEV in the germline V gene (reference sequence). DNA for the CDR3: TGTGCCAGCAGTACAGACAGGACGGGAAACACCATATATTTT. Translated, it gives CASSTDRTGNTIYF.

This chain joins TRBV19 and TRBJ2-7, with D tentatively TRBD2 (5 bases). Germline CDR1 and CDR2: LNHDA and SQIVND (reference sequence). The CDR3 is 14 amino acids. Trimming pared 1 base from V and 0 bases from J, leaving 7 bases between. CDR3 DNA sequence: TGTGCCAGTAGTATAGGACTAAGCTCCTACGAGCAGTACTTC. Protein: CASSIGLSSYEQYF.

This chain links TRBV7-9 with TRBJ2-3; D is undetermined. This CDR3 is 13 amino acids long. From germline, CDR1 is SEHNR and CDR2 FQNEAQ (reference sequence). V dropped 7 bases and J dropped 0 bases, with 8 bases sitting between them. CDR3 protein: CASNPRSTDTQYF. The CDR3 DNA reads as TGTGCCAGCAACCCGAGGAGCACAGATACGCAGTATTTT.

Comments on this clone: The sample holds other DNA sequences that translate to the same CDR3. The chain has TRBV2 and TRBJ1-5, with 8 bases aligning to TRBD1. This CDR3 spans 14 amino acids. Losses at the gene ends were 6 bases for V and 2 bases for J; bases not matched to a gene: 3. The V gene's germline CDR1 is SNHLY and CDR2 FYNNEI. CDR3 bases: TGTGCCAGCAGCGGACAGGGAGGCAATCAGCCCCAGCATTTT. Translated: CASSGQGGNQPQHF.